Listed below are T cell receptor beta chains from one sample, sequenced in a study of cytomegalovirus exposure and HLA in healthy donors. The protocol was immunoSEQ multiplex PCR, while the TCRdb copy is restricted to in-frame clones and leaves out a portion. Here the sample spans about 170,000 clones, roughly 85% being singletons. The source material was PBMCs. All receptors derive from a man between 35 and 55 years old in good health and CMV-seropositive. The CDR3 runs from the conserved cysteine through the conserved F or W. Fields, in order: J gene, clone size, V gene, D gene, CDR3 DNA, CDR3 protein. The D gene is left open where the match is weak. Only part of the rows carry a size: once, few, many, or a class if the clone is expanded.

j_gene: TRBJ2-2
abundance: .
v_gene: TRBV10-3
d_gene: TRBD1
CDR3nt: TGTGCCATCAGCCCCTCGGACAGGGGGCGGACCGGGGAGCTGTTTTTT
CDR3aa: CAISPSDRGRTGELFF

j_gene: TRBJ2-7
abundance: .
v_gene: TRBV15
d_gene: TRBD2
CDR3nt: TGTGCCACCAGCAGGGGAACTAGCGGGAGTCTGGGAATCTACGAGCAGTACTTC
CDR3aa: CATSRGTSGSLGIYEQYF

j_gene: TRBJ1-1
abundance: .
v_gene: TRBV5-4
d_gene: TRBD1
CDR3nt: TGTGCCAGCAGCTCGGGACAGGGGAACACTGAAGCTTTCTTT
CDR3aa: CASSSGQGNTEAFF

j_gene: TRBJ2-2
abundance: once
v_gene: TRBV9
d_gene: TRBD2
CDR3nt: TGTGCCAGCAGCGTGAGCGGGGGAGGCGGGCGGAGGCTGTTTTTT
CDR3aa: CASSVSGGGGRRLFF

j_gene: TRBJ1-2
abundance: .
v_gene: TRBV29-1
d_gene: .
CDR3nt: TGCAGCGTTGACCTCCCTGTCCCTTATGGCTACACCTTC
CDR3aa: CSVDLPVPYGYTF

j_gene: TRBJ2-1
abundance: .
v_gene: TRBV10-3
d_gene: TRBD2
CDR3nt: TGTGCCATCAGTGGGACTAGCGGAGCGGACAATGAGCAGTTCTTC
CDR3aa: CAISGTSGADNEQFF

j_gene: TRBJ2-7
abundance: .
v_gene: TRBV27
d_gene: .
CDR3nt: TGTGCCACCTACCTCCCGGACAGAGTCGACTACGAGCAGTACTTC
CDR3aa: CATYLPDRVDYEQYF

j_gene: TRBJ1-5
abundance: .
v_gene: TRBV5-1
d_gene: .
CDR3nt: TGCGCCAGCAGCCCCGGGGGTCTGGATCAGCCCCAGCATTTT
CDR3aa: CASSPGGLDQPQHF

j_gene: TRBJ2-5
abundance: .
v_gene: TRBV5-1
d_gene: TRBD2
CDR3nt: TGCGCCAGCAGCTGGAGGTCGGGAGGGGGTGAGACCCAGTACTTC
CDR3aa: CASSWRSGGGETQYF

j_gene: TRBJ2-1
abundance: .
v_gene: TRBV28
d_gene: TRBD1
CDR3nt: TGTGCCAGCAGTAAAGGACAGGGGGGTGAGCAGTTCTTC
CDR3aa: CASSKGQGGEQFF

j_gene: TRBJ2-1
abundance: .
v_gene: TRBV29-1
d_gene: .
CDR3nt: TGCAGCGTTGTGGGGACTTCCTACAATGAGCAGTTCTTC
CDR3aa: CSVVGTSYNEQFF

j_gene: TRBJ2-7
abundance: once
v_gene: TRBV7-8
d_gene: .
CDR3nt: TGTGCCAGCAGCTTAAGTAGCGGAGCCTACGAGCAGTACTTC
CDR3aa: CASSLSSGAYEQYF

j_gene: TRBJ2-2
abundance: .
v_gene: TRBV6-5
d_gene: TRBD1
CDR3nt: TGTGCCAGCAGTTATCCCGGACAGGGAAACACCGGGGAGCTGTTTTTT
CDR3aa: CASSYPGQGNTGELFF

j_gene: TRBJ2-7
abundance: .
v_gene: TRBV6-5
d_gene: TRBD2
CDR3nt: TGTGCCAGCAGTTACGCGGCAGCGGGAGGCAACGAGCAGTACTTC
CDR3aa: CASSYAAAGGNEQYF

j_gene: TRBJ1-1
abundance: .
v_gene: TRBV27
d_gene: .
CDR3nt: TGTGCCAGCAGTTTCGAGGGTCTCACTGAAGCTTTCTTT
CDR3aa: CASSFEGLTEAFF

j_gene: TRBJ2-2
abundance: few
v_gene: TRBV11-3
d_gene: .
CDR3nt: TGTGCCAGCAGCCGGACAGACTCGTTGAACACCGGGGAGCTGTTTTTT
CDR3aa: CASSRTDSLNTGELFF

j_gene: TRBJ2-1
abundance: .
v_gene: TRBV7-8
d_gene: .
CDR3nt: TGTGCCAGCAGCTTAGGACAATACAATGAGCAGTTCTTC
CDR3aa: CASSLGQYNEQFF

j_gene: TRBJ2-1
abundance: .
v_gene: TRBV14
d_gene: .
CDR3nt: TGTGCCAGCAGCCAAGTGAGGGTTTCAGCCAATGAGCAGTTCTTC
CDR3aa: CASSQVRVSANEQFF

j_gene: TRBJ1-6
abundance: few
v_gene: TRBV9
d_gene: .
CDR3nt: TGTGCCAGCAGCGTAGGGCCGCATCGCGGTTCACCCCTCCACTTT
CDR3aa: CASSVGPHRGSPLHF

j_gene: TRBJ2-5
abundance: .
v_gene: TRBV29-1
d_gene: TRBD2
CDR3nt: TGCAGCGTTGTCGGGGTGGAAGGAGCGGGAGGGATATGGGTTGAAGAGACCCAGTACTTC
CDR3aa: CSVVGVEGAGGIWVEETQYF

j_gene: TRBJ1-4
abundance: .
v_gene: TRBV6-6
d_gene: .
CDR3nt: TGTGCCAGCAGCCCCCGGCAGGTTAATGAAAAACTGTTTTTT
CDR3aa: CASSPRQVNEKLFF

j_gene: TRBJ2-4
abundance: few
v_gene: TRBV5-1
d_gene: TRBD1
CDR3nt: TGCGCCAGCAGCTTGGCCATGGGGACAGGAGCCAAAAACATTCAGTACTTC
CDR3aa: CASSLAMGTGAKNIQYF

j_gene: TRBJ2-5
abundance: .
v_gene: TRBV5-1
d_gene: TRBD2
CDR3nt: TGCGCCAGCAGCTTGGCCGGGGGGGAGACCCAGTACTTC
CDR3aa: CASSLAGGETQYF

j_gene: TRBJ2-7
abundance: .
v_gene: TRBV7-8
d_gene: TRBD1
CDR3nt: TGTGCCAGCAGCTTAGTGTCAGGGGGAAACGAGCAGTACTTC
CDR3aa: CASSLVSGGNEQYF

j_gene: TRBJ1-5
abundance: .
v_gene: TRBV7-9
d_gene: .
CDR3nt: TGTGCCAGCAGCTTAGTAGCCCAAGGGCCCCAGCATTTT
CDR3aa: CASSLVAQGPQHF

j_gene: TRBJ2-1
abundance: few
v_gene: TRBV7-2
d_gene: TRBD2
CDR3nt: TGTGCCAGCAGCTTAGCGGGGACTAGCGGGGATGAGCAGTTCTTC
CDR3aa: CASSLAGTSGDEQFF

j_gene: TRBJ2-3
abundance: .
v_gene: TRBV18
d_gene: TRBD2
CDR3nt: TGTGCCAGCTCACGAAGCGGGAGTGGCACAGATACGCAGTATTTT
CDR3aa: CASSRSGSGTDTQYF

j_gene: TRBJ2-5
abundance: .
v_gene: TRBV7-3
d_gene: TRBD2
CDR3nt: TGTGCCAGCAGCTTAACTAGCGGGTGGGGAGAGACCCAGTACTTC
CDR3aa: CASSLTSGWGETQYF

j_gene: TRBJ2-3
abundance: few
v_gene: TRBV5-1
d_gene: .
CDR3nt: TGCGCCAGCAGCTTGAGTACCTCGGTGCTTGTGGGAGGACGCACAGATACGCAGTATTTT
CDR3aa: CASSLSTSVLVGGRTDTQYF

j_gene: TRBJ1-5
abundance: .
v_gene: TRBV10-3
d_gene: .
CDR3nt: TGTGCCACAAAACAGGATTATAGCAATCAGCCCCAGCATTTT
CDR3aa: CATKQDYSNQPQHF

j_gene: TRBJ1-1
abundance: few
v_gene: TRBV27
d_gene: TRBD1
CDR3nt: TGTGCCAGCAGACGTGGACAGGGATGGAACACTGAAGCTTTCTTT
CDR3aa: CASRRGQGWNTEAFF

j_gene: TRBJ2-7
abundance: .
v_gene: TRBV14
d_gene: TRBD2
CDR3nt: TGTGCCAGCAGCCAAGCGCTAGCGGGAACCTACGAGCAGTACTTC
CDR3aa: CASSQALAGTYEQYF

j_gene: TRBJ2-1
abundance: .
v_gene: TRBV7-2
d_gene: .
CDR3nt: TGTGCCAGCAGCTTTTCTAAGGGGTATGAGCAGTTCTTC
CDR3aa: CASSFSKGYEQFF

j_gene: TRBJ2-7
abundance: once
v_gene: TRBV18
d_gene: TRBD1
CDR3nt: TGTGCCAGCTCATTTTCTGCCTCCTTACGGGGACAGGGCGAGCAGTACTTC
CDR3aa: CASSFSASLRGQGEQYF

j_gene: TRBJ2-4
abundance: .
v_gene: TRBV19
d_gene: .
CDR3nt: TGTGCCAGTAGCACCGGACAGAAAAACATTCAGTACTTC
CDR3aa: CASSTGQKNIQYF

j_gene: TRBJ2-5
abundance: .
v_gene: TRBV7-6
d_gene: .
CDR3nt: TGTGCCAGCAGCTTAGATGCGTACCAAGAGACCCAGTACTTC
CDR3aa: CASSLDAYQETQYF

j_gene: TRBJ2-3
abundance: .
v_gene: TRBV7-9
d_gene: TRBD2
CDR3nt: TGTGCCAGCAGCCCAGTAGCGGGAGATACGCAGTATTTT
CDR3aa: CASSPVAGDTQYF

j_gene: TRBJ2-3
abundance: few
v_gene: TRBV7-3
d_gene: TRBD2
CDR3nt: TGTGCCAGCAGCTTAACGTATTCCAGCGGGAGGGATACGCAGTATTTT
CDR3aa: CASSLTYSSGRDTQYF

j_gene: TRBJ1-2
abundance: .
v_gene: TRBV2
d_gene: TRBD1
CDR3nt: TGTGCCAGCGAAGGGACAGGGGGCCATGGCTACACCTTC
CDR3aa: CASEGTGGHGYTF

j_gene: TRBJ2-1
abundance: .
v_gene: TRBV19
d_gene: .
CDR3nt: TGTGCCAGTAGTACGGGACTTACGAGCTCCTACAATGAGCAGTTCTTC
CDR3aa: CASSTGLTSSYNEQFF

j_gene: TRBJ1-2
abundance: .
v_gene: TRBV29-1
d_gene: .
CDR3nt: TGCAGCGTTGATTCTACAGGCTATGGCTACACCTTC
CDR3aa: CSVDSTGYGYTF

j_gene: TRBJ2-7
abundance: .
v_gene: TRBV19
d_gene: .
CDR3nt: TGTGCCAGCCGGGGGGCTTTGGGGGGCGAGCAGTACTTC
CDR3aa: CASRGALGGEQYF

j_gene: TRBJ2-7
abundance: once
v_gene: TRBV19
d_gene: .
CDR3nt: TGTGCCAGTAGTGTCGGGACACCGAACTCCTACGAGCAGTACTTC
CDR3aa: CASSVGTPNSYEQYF

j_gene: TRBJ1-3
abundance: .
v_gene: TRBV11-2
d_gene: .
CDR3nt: TGTGCCAGCAGCTTAGAACGCCAGGGGCTCGCTGGAAACACCATATATTTT
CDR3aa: CASSLERQGLAGNTIYF

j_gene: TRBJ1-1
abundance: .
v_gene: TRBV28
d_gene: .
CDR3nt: TGTGCCAGCAGTACCCCCGCTAGTGGGAACACTGAAGCTTTCTTT
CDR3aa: CASSTPASGNTEAFF

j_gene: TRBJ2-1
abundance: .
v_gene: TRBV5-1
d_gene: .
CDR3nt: TGCGCCAGCAGCCCGACCGGAAGCGCCACTGAGCAGTTCTTC
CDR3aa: CASSPTGSATEQFF

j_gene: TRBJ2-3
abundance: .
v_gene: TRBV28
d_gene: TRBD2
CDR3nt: TGTGCCAGCAGTCCCTCTATCGGAGCGGGAGGCACAGATACGCAGTATTTT
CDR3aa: CASSPSIGAGGTDTQYF